This T cell receptor (beta chain) appears in the sequencing data of a study of synovial regulatory T cells in juvenile arthritis (dated by TCRdb to between 2014 and 2016). For context, the study as a whole: Of the sequenced patients, several received methotrexate, one received methotrexate plus infliximab, three were therapy-naive, and one had no treatment information. The study compared the TCRbeta CDR3 repertoires of blood iaTreg cells, other blood Treg cells and synovial fluid Treg cells taken from matched patient samples. Effector T cell subsets were also sequenced in this cohort for comparisons, but the Treg dataset alone covers only blood and synovial fluid Treg cells. TCR repertoire comparisons included Treg and Teff subsets from about 10 JIA patients with active disease.

Receptors were amplified or captured by the immunoSEQ multiplex PCR assay. TCRbeta CDR3 sequencing was performed by Adaptive Biotechnologies. In the paper's pipeline: Repertoire similarity was assessed using the Chao-modified Jaccard index and the median clonotype overlap from 200 random subsamples at equal sample size. The similarity analyses were run on either productive nucleotide sequences or amino acid sequences translated in silico. Hierarchical clustering with single linkage and t-SNE based on Chao-modified Jaccard distances were used to compare repertoires. Repertoire diversity was measured with the Renyi index after sample size normalisation across a range of alpha values. TCRdb limited this immuneACCESS table to in-frame rearrangements with V and J called. A share of clones is missing; checked studies link under half to unresolved V genes, and the rest is unexplained. The V and J calls and clone size come from that table; D and trimming were worked out from the DNA. The sample's records list a few thousand clones. The ten largest clones add up to 21% of the sample.

Inclusive of the bounding cysteine and phenylalanine, the CDR3 is 17 residues long. No DNA is recorded. From a lookup of the germline V gene (reference sequence), CDR1 and CDR2 are LNHDA and SQIVND. Its frequency places this clone as medium-sized (0.01 to 0.1%); no count is recorded. No antigen is known for it. Synovial fluid was collected as the synovial sample, alongside matched peripheral blood, from each patient with active arthritis. The donors for the TCR repertoire analysis were about 11 juvenile idiopathic arthritis patients with active disease who had not reached inactive disease, of whom 3 were polyarticular and 8 were oligoarticular. The TCR-sequenced patients had a median age of approximately 12 years (range about 2.1-22.9) and median disease duration of about 7 years (range 0.2-19.1). FOXP3 TSDR demethylation in synovial Treg cells was comparable to that in blood Treg cells and healthy-donor Treg cells, which supports bona fide regulatory lineage commitment. The samples used for TCR repertoire analysis were collected at two centres in Italy.

The paper's findings and limits, for the study overall: Synovial Treg cells shared more CDR3 sequences with iaTreg cells than with other blood Treg cells, and Chao-Jaccard similarity confirmed that synovial Treg cells were more closely related to iaTreg cells. iaTreg TCR repertoires were found to be largely private across patients and to partially overlap with synovial Teff and blood CPL repertoires.

This receptor chain uses TRBV19 and TRBJ1-5. The receptor was isolated from a donor aged 2-30 years with juvenile idiopathic arthritis. The sample comprised Treg cells from the synovium. CDR3 loop: CASNGFGGKFGNQPQHF.